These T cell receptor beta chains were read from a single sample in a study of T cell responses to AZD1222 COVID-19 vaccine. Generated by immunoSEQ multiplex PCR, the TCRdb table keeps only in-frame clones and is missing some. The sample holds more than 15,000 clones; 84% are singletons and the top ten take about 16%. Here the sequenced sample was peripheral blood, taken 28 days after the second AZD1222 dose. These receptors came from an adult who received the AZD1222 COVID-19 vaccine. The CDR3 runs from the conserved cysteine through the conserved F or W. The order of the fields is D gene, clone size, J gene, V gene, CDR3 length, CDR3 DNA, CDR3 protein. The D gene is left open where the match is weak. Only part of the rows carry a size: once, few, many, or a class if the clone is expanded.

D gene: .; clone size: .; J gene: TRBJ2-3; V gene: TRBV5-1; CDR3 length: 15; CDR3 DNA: TGCGCCAGCCTACAAGCGGATGGTAGCACAGATACGCAGTATTTT; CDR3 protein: CASLQADGSTDTQYF
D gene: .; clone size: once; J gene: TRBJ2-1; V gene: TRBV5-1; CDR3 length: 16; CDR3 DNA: TGCGCCAGCAGCTTGGCAGCGGACAGCTCCTACAATGAGCAGTTCTTC; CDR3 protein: CASSLAADSSYNEQFF
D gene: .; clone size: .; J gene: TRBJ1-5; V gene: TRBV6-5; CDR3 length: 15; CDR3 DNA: TGTGCCAGCAGGCCAGAGGGGTATAGCAATCAGCCCCAGCATTTT; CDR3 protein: CASRPEGYSNQPQHF
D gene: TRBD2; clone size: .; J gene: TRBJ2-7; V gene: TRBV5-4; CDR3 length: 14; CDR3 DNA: TGTGCCAGCAGCCTAGCGGGAGGGTTCTACGAGCAGTACTTC; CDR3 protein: CASSLAGGFYEQYF
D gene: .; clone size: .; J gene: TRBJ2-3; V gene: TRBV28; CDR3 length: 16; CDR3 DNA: TGTGCCAGCAGTCCCCGAGCGGACTTAGACACAGATACGCAGTATTTT; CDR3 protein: CASSPRADLDTDTQYF
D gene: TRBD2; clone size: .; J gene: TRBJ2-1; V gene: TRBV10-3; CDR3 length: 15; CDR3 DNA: TGTGCCGCTCGAAGGTCCCTAGCGGAAGGCAATGAGCAGTTCTTC; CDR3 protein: CAARRSLAEGNEQFF
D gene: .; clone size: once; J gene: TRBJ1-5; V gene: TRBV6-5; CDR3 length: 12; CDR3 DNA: TGTGCCAGCAAAGACCCCAATCAGCCCCAGCATTTT; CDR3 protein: CASKDPNQPQHF
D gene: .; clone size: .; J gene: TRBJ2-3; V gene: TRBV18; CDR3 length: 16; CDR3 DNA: TGTGCCAGCTCACCCGGGACTCAAGGGGGGGCTGATACGCAGTATTTT; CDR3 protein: CASSPGTQGGADTQYF
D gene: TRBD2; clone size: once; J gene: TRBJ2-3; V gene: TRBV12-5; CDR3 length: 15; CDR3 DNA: TGTGCTAGTGGTTCGGGGACTAGTGTCACAGATACGCAGTATTTT; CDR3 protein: CASGSGTSVTDTQYF
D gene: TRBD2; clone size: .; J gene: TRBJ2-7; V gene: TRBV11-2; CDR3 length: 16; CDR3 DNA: TGTGCCAGCAGCCCGGGGGGAGGCGGGAGGGCCTCCGAGCAGTACTTC; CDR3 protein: CASSPGGGGRASEQYF
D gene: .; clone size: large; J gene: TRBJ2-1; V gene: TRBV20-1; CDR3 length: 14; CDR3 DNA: TGCAGTGCTAGTCTGGGATCGTCCTACAATGAGCAGTTCTTC; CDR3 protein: CSASLGSSYNEQFF
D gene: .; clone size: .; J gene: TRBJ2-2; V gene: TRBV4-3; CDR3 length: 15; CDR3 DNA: TGCGCCAGCAGCCTCCAAGTCCCCAACACCGGGGAGCTGTTTTTT; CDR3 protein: CASSLQVPNTGELFF
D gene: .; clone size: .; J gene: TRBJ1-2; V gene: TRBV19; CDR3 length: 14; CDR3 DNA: TGTGCCAGTAGTCAGCGCTCATGGAGCTATGGCTACACCTTC; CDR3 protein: CASSQRSWSYGYTF
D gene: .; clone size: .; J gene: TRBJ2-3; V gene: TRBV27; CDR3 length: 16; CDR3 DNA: TGTGCCAGCAGTGTACTACACGATGCTAGCACAGATACGCAGTATTTT; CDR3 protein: CASSVLHDASTDTQYF
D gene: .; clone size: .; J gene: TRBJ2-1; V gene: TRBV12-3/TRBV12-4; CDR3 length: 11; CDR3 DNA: TGTGCCAGCGGTAGAGGCAATGAGCAGTTCTTC; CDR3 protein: CASGRGNEQFF
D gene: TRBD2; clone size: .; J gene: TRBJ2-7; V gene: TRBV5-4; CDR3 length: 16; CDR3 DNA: TGTGCCAGCAGCGGCCTACTAGCGGGAGGGCCCTACGAGCAGTACTTC; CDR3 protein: CASSGLLAGGPYEQYF
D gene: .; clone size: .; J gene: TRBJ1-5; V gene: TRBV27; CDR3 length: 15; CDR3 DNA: TGTGCCAGCAGACCTACAGATTATAGCAATCAGCCCCAGCATTTT; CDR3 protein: CASRPTDYSNQPQHF
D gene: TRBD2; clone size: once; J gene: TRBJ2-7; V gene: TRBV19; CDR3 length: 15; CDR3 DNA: TGTGCCAGCAGGTTTTCGACTAGCGGGGCATACGAGCAGTACTTC; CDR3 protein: CASRFSTSGAYEQYF
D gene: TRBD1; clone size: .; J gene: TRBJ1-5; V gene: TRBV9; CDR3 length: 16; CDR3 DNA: TGTGCCAGCAGCGTAGGGTACGGGACAGGGAATCAGCCCCAGCATTTT; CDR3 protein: CASSVGYGTGNQPQHF
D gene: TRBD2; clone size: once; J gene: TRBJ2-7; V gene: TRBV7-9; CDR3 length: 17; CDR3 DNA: TGTGCCAGCAGCTTATTGGCGGGAGGATTCCGCGGCTACGAGCAGTACTTC; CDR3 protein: CASSLLAGGFRGYEQYF
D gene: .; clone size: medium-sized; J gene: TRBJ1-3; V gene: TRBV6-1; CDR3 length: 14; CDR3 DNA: TGTGCCAGCAGTGATGGGGTCTCTGGAAACACCATATATTTT; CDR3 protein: CASSDGVSGNTIYF
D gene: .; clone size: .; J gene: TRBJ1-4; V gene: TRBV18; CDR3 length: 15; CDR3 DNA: TGTGCCAGCTCACCACCGGCGGGCGAGAGTGAAAAACTGTTTTTT; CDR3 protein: CASSPPAGESEKLFF
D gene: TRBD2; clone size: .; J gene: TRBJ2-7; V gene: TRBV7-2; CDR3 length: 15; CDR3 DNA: TGTGCCAGCAGCTTAAAAGCGGGAGAGTACTACGAGCAGTACTTC; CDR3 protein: CASSLKAGEYYEQYF
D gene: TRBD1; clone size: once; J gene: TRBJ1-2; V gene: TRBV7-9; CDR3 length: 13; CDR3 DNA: TGTGCCAGCAGCTTTACAGGGGGAAAAGGCTACACCTTC; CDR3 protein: CASSFTGGKGYTF
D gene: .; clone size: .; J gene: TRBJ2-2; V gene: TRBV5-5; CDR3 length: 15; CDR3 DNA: TGTGCCAGCAGCCCTACTAGGGAAGGGACCGGGGAGCTGTTTTTT; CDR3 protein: CASSPTREGTGELFF
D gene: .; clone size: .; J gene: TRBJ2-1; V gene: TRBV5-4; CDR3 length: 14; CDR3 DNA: TGTGCCAGCAGCCCGTCTGCCGGGAGTCAGGGGAGATTCTTC; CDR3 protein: CASSPSAGSQGRFF
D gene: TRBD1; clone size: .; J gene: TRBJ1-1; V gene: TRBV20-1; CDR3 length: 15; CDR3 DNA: TGCAGTGCTAGTTGGGACAGGGGGCTTGGGACTGAAGCTTTCTTT; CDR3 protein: CSASWDRGLGTEAFF
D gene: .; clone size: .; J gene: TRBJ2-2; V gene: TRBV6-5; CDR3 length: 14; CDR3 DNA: TGTGCCAGCAGTTTTAACCAGGGTCCCGGGGAGCTGTTTTTT; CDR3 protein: CASSFNQGPGELFF
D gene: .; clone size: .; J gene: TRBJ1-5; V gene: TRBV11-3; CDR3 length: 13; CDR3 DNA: TGTGCCAGCAGCCCCCGAGGGGATCAGCCCCAGCATTTT; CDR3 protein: CASSPRGDQPQHF
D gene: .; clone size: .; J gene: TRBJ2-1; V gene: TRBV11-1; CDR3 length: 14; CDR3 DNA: TGTGCCAGCAGCTTAGGGCGCGGGACAAATGAGCAGTTCTTC; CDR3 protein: CASSLGRGTNEQFF
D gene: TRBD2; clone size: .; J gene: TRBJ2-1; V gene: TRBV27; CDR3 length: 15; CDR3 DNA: TGTGCCAGCAGTTTTAGCGGGCGCGCCTACAATGAGCAGTTCTTC; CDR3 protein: CASSFSGRAYNEQFF
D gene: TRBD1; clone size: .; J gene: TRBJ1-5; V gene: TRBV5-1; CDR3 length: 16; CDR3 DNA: TGCGCCAGCAGCCGCGGCCCTGGACAGGGAGGTCAGCCCCAGCATTTT; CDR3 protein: CASSRGPGQGGQPQHF
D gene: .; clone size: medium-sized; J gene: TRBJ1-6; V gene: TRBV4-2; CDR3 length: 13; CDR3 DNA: TGTGCCAGCAGCCAAGGAGGGGACTCACCCCTCCACTTT; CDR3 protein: CASSQGGDSPLHF
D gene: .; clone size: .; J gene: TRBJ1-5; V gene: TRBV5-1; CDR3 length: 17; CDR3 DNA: TGCGCCAGCAGCTTGGGAGTAACGAGTGGGAGCAATCAGCCCCAGCATTTT; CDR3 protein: CASSLGVTSGSNQPQHF
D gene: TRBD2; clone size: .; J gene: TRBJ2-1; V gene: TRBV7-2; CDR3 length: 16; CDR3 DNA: TGTGCCAGCAGTCCGGGTGGGACTAGCGGGAGGTATGAGCAGTTCTTC; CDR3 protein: CASSPGGTSGRYEQFF
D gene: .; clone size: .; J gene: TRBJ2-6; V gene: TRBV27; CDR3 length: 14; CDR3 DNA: TGTGCCAGCAGTTTTTTCACTGGGGCCAACGTCCTGACTTTC; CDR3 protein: CASSFFTGANVLTF
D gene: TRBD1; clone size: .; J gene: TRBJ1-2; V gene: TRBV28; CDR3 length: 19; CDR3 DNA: TGTGCCAGCAGTAGGACAGGGGGCTATACTTACCTATTTAACTATGGCTACACCTTC; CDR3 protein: CASSRTGGYTYLFNYGYTF
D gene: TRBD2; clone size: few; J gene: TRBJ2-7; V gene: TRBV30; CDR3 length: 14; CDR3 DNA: TGTGCCTGGAGTGTAAGAGAAGCGGGAGGCGAGCAGTACTTC; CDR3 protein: CAWSVREAGGEQYF